This T cell receptor (beta chain) was observed in a study of cytomegalovirus exposure and HLA in healthy donors. About this clone: Its antigen is not identified.

This CDR3 is 14 amino acids long. CDR1 SNHLY and CDR2 FYNNEI come from the germline V gene. V gave up 0 bases and J gave up 6 bases, with 11 bases separating them. PCR employed 60 Vbeta and 13 Jbeta primers. Data came from immunoSEQ multiplex PCR; TCRdb stores just in-frame clones and leaves some out. The sample gives some 120,000 clones, under 85% of which show up once; 9.5% to 15% is in the top ten. Whole-study findings and limits: A later look showed TCR association rates differing by HLA locus, highest for DRB1 and lowest for HLA-C. Some segments of the V type, notably TRBV6-2 and TRBV6-3, were excluded as indistinguishable.

Sequenced: PBMCs. The TCR sequence derives from a woman in her 40s in good health and CMV-seropositive. The chain couples TRBV2 to TRBJ1-2, with no clear D. The CDR3 region has the DNA TGTGCCAGCAGTGAAGCGCGGCTCCTCAATGGCTACACCTTC. Translated, it gives CASSEARLLNGYTF.